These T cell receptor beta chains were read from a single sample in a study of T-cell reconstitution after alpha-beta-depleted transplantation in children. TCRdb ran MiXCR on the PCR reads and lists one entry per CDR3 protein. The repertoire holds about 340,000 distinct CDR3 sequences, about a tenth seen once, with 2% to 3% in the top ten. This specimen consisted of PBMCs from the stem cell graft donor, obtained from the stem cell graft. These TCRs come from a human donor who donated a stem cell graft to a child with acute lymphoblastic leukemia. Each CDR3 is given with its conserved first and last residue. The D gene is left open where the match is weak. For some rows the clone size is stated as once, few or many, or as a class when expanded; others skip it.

TGTGCCAGCAGCTTTTTCGGGGAGCTGTTTTTT CASSFFGELFF TRBV7-9 NA TRBJ2-2 many
TGTGCCAGCAGCTCGAGACGGCTTCCCTACGAGCAGTACTTC CASSSRRLPYEQYF TRBV5-6 NA TRBJ2-7 NA
TGTGCCAGCAGTCTATCGACTCTCTCCTACAATGAGCAGTTCTTC CASSLSTLSYNEQFF TRBV12-3/TRBV12-4 NA TRBJ2-1 few
TGCAGCGTTGAAGCGGGGACAGGCCAAGAGACCCAGTACTTC CSVEAGTGQETQYF TRBV29-1 TRBD1 TRBJ2-5 few
TGTGCCAGCAGTACCGGGACAGGGGGCTCGAATCAGCCCCAGCATTTT CASSTGTGGSNQPQHF TRBV2 TRBD1 TRBJ1-5 few
TGTGCCAGCAGTTCTCTCCCTGGCGCTTACGAGCAGTACTTC CASSSLPGAYEQYF TRBV6-5 NA TRBJ2-7 NA
TGTGCCAGCAGCTTGGCCGCCGGCGCCGGGGAGCTGTTTTTT CASSLAAGAGELFF TRBV5-6 NA TRBJ2-2 NA
TGCGCCAGCACCTTTGGGACAGGGGGCCTAAATGAGCAGTTCTTC CASTFGTGGLNEQFF TRBV10-2 TRBD1 TRBJ2-1 NA
TGCAGTGCTAAGACAGGGGCGTTTAACACTGAAGCTTTCTTT CSAKTGAFNTEAFF TRBV20-1 TRBD1 TRBJ1-1 many
TGTGCCAGCACCGAACTAGCGGGAGGGGATGAGACCCAGTACTTC CASTELAGGDETQYF TRBV6-1 TRBD2 TRBJ2-5 NA
TGTGCCAGCAGCTTAGGCAGAATTAGCGGAACGAACTCCTACGAGCAGTACTTC CASSLGRISGTNSYEQYF TRBV11-3 NA TRBJ2-7 few
TGTGCCAGTAGTGCGGACAGGCGCAGCTCCTATAATTCACCCCTCCACTTT CASSADRRSSYNSPLHF TRBV19 TRBD1 TRBJ1-6 NA
TGCAGTGCTAGAGGGACAACAGGGTTAGCCAAAAACATTCAGTACTTC CSARGTTGLAKNIQYF TRBV20-1 NA TRBJ2-4 few
TGTGCCTGGAGTTCTGGAGGGAAACAGCCCCAGCATTTT CAWSSGGKQPQHF TRBV30 NA TRBJ1-5 NA
TGTGCCAGCTCACGGGACGGCCAACCGAACACTGAAGCTTTCTTT CASSRDGQPNTEAFF TRBV18 NA TRBJ1-1 many
TGTGCCACCAGTGCCGGAGGGCTAGCGGGAGGAGAGACCCAGTACTTC CATSAGGLAGGETQYF TRBV24-1 TRBD2 TRBJ2-5 NA
TGCAGCGTTGGAGAGGGGGGGTCCGGGGAGCTGTTTTTT CSVGEGGSGELFF TRBV29-1 NA TRBJ2-2 few
TGCAGTGCTAGAGATGGAGGGACCGGGGCCAACGTCCTGACTTTC CSARDGGTGANVLTF TRBV20-1 NA TRBJ2-6 NA
TGTGCCACCAGCAGAGAGGGACTAGCGGGAGGCGAGCAGTACTTC CATSREGLAGGEQYF TRBV15 TRBD2 TRBJ2-7 NA
TGTGCCAGCAGCCAAGGCAGGGTCCTGTACTCCTACAATGAGCAGTTCTTC CASSQGRVLYSYNEQFF TRBV3-1 NA TRBJ2-1 NA
TGTGCCACCAGCAGAGTTCTAGCGGGAGAATACGAGCAGTACTTC CATSRVLAGEYEQYF TRBV15 TRBD2 TRBJ2-7 few
TGTGCCAGCAGGCGAGCGGGAGGAGTCGATGAGCAGTTCTTC CASRRAGGVDEQFF TRBV7-3 TRBD2 TRBJ2-1 NA
TGTGCCAGCAGTTTAAGCTCTCCGGGGGGCAATCAGCCCCAGCATTTT CASSLSSPGGNQPQHF TRBV28 NA TRBJ1-5 few
TGTGCCAGCAGCGAATCCGGGACTAGCGGGTACGAGCAGTACTTC CASSESGTSGYEQYF TRBV9 TRBD2 TRBJ2-7 NA
TGTGCCAGCAGCCCGGGACAGGGGTTCCCCGAGCAGTACTTC CASSPGQGFPEQYF TRBV6-5 TRBD1 TRBJ2-7 few
TGTGCCACCAGCAGAGGGGGAACAGGGCTAACCGGGGAGCTGTTTTTT CATSRGGTGLTGELFF TRBV15 NA TRBJ2-2 few
TGTGCCAGCAGCCAAGGACATATTACCACGCAGTATTTT CASSQGHITTQYF TRBV14 NA TRBJ2-3 few
TGTGCCAGCAGCTTAGTCAGGGGTGGTGGGGCCAACGTCCTGACTTTC CASSLVRGGGANVLTF TRBV7-8 NA TRBJ2-6 few
TGCAGCGCTGGGACTAGCGGGCACTACGAGCAGTACTTC CSAGTSGHYEQYF TRBV29-1 TRBD2 TRBJ2-7 many
TGTGCCAGCAGTCCGGCCGTAGCGGAGGCCAGATACGAGCAGTACTTC CASSPAVAEARYEQYF TRBV6-1 NA TRBJ2-7 NA
TGCAGCGCCCAAACTAGGGGGAGGGCCGGGAACATTCAGTACTTC CSAQTRGRAGNIQYF TRBV29-1 NA TRBJ2-4 few
TGTGCCAGCAGCTTATTGCAGGGAGGGAACACTGAAGCTTTCTTT CASSLLQGGNTEAFF TRBV7-9 NA TRBJ1-1 few
TGTGCCAGCAGTGACAGGGGGCTAAATGAGCAGTTCTTC CASSDRGLNEQFF TRBV6-1 TRBD1 TRBJ2-1 many
TGTGCCAGCAGCTTTGGGATTGGCCAGGGTCCCTACGAGCAGTACTTC CASSFGIGQGPYEQYF TRBV7-2 NA TRBJ2-7 NA
TGTGCCAGCAGCGCGACCGGGGGGGCTCAAAACATTCAGTACTTC CASSATGGAQNIQYF TRBV6-1 TRBD2 TRBJ2-4 NA
TGCGCCAGCAGCCAAGACCCCGCTTTGCCCTACGAGCAGTACTTC CASSQDPALPYEQYF TRBV4-1 NA TRBJ2-7 few
TGTGCCAGCAGCGACGCGATTGATGGCTACACCTTC CASSDAIDGYTF TRBV6-5 NA TRBJ1-2 few
NA CASSSGLAGLAKNIQYF TRBV28 NA TRBJ2-4 many
TGTGCCAGCAGCCTAGAAGAGGTTACTGAAGCTTTCTTT CASSLEEVTEAFF TRBV7-9 NA TRBJ1-1 few
TGCGCCAGCAGTTCCAGCCAGGGGAGCACTGAAGCTTTCTTT CASSSSQGSTEAFF TRBV5-1 NA TRBJ1-1 NA
TGTGCCAGCAGTCCCCGCTGGGCGGGAGGGTCCTACAATGAGCAGTTCTTC CASSPRWAGGSYNEQFF TRBV12-3/TRBV12-4 TRBD2 TRBJ2-1 NA
TGTGCCAGCAGCGGAGAACGTTTCAATCAGCCCCAGCATTTT CASSGERFNQPQHF TRBV7-9 NA TRBJ1-5 once
TGTGCCAGCAGTTTATATGGGGGGCGAGAACTGAACACTGAAGCTTTCTTT CASSLYGGRELNTEAFF TRBV27 NA TRBJ1-1 many
TGTGCCAGCAGCTTATCGGGCGGTTCGAACACTGAAGCTTTCTTT CASSLSGGSNTEAFF TRBV7-9 NA TRBJ1-1 NA
TGTGCCAGCAGCTTGTTGGCGGTTACAGATACGCAGTATTTT CASSLLAVTDTQYF TRBV7-2 NA TRBJ2-3 few
TGTGCCATCAGTGAGTCGGGGGGACCCGGCAATCAGCCCCAGCATTTT CAISESGGPGNQPQHF TRBV10-3 NA TRBJ1-5 NA
TGTGCCAGCAGTATCGAGCGCCTGGAATACGAGCAGTACTTC CASSIERLEYEQYF TRBV6-5 NA TRBJ2-7 few
TGTGCCAGCAGCGAAATACCCGGGACTAGCGGGGCTATCACCTACGAGCAGTACTTC CASSEIPGTSGAITYEQYF TRBV7-6 TRBD2 TRBJ2-7 few
TGTGCCAGCAGTACGGGAATGTTAGTCAGGGGGCATTACTATGGCTACCCCTTC CASSTGMLVRGHYYGYPF TRBV27 TRBD1 TRBJ1-2 NA
TGTGCCAGCAGCTTAGTACGGGGAAGCAATCAGCCCCAGCATTTT CASSLVRGSNQPQHF TRBV7-2 NA TRBJ1-5 few
TGTGCCAGCGACGGCTCCGCGAACACCGGGGAGCTGTTTTTT CASDGSANTGELFF TRBV28 NA TRBJ2-2 NA
TGTGCCAGCAGCTCCACCGGGACAGGGTACGAGCAGTACTTC CASSSTGTGYEQYF TRBV5-8 TRBD1 TRBJ2-7 few
TGCGCCAGCAGCTTGAGCAGATCCTACGAGCAGTACTTC CASSLSRSYEQYF TRBV5-1 NA TRBJ2-7 many
TGTGCCAGCAGACCCGTCAGCGGAGGCCCTTACAATGAGCAGTTCTTC CASRPVSGGPYNEQFF TRBV28 NA TRBJ2-1 NA
TGTGCCAGCAGCTTAGCGAAAGGACATATCGAGACCTATGGCTACACCTTC CASSLAKGHIETYGYTF TRBV7-8 NA TRBJ1-2 few
TGCGCCAGCAGCTCCGGAGGGACCACAGATACGCAGTATTTT CASSSGGTTDTQYF TRBV5-1 NA TRBJ2-3 few
TGTGCCAGCAGGGGGACAGCCGAAGCTTTCTTT CASRGTAEAFF TRBV6-5 TRBD1 TRBJ1-1 few
TGTGCCAGCGGCGGACAGGATGCAACAGATACGCAGTATTTT CASGGQDATDTQYF TRBV6-2/TRBV6-3 TRBD1 TRBJ2-3 NA
TGCGCCAGCAGCCCGCATCGGACAGGCCCGAAGGGGATCTATGGCTACACCTTC CASSPHRTGPKGIYGYTF TRBV5-1 TRBD1 TRBJ1-2 NA
TGCGCCAGCAGCCAAGAAGGCTGGGGAGCCACAGATACGCAGTATTTT CASSQEGWGATDTQYF TRBV4-3 NA TRBJ2-3 NA